This TCR beta chain was recovered during a study of blood T cell repertoires in COVID-19. About the study: T cells, B-cell-depleted T cells, or PBMCs supplied cDNA or gDNA.

Trimming removed 0 bases from V and 7 bases from J, with 6 bases in between. The CDR3 has 12 residues. Looked up from germline, CDR1 is ENHRY and CDR2 is SYGVKD. Followed over time, Seattle patients had been enrolled while infection was active. Authors' methods: Amplification with reference gene primers provided the estimates of nucleated cell counts. Data came from immunoSEQ multiplex PCR; TCRdb stores just in-frame clones and leaves some out. The DNA gave D and trimming, while V, J and clone size come from that table. In the table there are some 240,000 clones, 85% of which are singletons. The rearrangement joins TRBV10-3 to TRBJ1-2; a possible D gene is TRBD1 (5 bases). The source material was peripheral blood. This clonotype originated in a woman in her 70s with COVID-19, enrolled during active disease. CDR3 in DNA: TGTGCCATCAGTGAGTCCAGGGTTGGCTACACCTTC. Residues: CAISESRVGYTF.